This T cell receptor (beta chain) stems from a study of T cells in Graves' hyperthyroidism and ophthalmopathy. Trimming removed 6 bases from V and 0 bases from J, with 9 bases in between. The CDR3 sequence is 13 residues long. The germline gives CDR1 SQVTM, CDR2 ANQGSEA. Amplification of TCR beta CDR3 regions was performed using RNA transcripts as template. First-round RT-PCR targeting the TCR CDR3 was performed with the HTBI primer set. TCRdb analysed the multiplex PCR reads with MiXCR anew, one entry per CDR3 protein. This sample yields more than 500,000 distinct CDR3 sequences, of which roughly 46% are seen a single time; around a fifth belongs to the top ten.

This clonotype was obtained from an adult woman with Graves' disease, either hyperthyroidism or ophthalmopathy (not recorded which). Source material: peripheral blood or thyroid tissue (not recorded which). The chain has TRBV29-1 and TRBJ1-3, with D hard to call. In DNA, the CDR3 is TGCAGCGTGACCCAGAGCTCTGGAAACACCATATATTTT. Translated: CSVTQSSGNTIYF.